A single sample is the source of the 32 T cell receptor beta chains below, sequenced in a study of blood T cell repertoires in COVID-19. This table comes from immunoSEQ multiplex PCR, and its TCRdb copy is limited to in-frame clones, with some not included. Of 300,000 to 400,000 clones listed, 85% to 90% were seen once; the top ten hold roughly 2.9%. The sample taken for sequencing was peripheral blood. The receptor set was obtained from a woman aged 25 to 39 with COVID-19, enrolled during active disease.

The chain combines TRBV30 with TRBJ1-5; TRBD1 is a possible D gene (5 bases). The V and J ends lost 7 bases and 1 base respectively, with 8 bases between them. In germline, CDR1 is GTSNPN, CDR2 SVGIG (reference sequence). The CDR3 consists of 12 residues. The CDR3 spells CAFGGSNQPQHF. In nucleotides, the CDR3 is TGTGCCTTCGGGGGAAGCAATCAGCCCCAGCATTTT.

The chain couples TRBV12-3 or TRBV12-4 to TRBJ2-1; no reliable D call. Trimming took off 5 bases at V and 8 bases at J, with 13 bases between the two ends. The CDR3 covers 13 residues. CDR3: CASSPLLADEQFF. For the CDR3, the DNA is TGTGCCAGCAGTCCTCTTTTAGCCGATGAGCAGTTCTTC.

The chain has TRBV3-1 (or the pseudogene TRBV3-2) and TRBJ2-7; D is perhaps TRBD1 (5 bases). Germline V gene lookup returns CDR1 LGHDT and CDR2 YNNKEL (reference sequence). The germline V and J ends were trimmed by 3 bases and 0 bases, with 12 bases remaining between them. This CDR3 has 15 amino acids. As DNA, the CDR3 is TGTGCCAGCAGCCACAGATTCGACAGCTCCTACGAGCAGTACTTC. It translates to CASSHRFDSSYEQYF.

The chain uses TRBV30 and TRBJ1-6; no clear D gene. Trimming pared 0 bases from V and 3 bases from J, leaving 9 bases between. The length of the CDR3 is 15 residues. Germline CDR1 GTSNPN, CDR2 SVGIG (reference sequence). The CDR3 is CAWSVSQVYNSPLHF. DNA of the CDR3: TGTGCCTGGAGTGTAAGCCAGGTCTATAATTCACCCCTCCACTTT. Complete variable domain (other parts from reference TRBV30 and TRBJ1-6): SQTIHQWPATLVQPVGSPLSLECTVEGTSNPNLYWYRQAAGRGLQLLFYSVGIGQISSEVPQNLSASRPQDRQFILSSKKLLLSDSGFYLCAWSVSQVYNSPLHFGNGTRLTVT.

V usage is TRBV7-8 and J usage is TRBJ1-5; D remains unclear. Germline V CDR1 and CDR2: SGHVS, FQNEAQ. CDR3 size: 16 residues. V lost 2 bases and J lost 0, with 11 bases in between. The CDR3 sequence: CASSLMADYSNQPQHF. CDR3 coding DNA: TGTGCCAGCAGCTTAATGGCAGATTATAGCAATCAGCCCCAGCATTTT.

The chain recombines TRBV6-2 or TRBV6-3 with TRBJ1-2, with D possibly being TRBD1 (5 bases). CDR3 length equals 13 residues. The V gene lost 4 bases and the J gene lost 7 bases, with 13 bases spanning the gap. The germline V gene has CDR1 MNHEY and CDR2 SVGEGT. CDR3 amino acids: CASSWEGRGGYTF. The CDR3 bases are TGTGCCAGCAGTTGGGAGGGGAGGGGTGGCTACACCTTC.

The CDR3 loop reads CASSIRDTYNEQFF. CDR3 nucleotides: TGTGCCAGTAGTATCCGGGACACCTACAATGAGCAGTTCTTC. The chain recombines TRBV19 with TRBJ2-1; D possibly corresponds to TRBD1 (6 bases). CDR1 LNHDA and CDR2 SQIVND come from the germline V gene (reference sequence). The CDR3 sequence is 14 residues long. Trimming took 3 bases from V and 2 from J, leaving 8 bases between them.

The CDR3 is CASTRALYMNTEAFF. CDR3 DNA sequence: TGTGCCAGCACCAGGGCCCTCTATATGAACACTGAAGCTTTCTTT. The genes are TRBV6-5 and TRBJ1-1, with D possibly TRBD1 on 5 matching bases. The V gene's germline CDR1 is MNHEY and CDR2 SVGAGI. CDR3 length: 15 amino acids. V lost 7 bases and J 0 bases, leaving 15 bases between the germline ends.

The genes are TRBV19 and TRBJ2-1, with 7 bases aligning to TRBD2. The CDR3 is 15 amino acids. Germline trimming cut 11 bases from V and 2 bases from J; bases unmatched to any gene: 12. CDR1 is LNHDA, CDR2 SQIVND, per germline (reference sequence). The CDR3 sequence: CASCVQAGAYNEQFF. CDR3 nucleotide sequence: TGTGCCTCCTGTGTGCAGGCGGGAGCCTACAATGAGCAGTTCTTC.

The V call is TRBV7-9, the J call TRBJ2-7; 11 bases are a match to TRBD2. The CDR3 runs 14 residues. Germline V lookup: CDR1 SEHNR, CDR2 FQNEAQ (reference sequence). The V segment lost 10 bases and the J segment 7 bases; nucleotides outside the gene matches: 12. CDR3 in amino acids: CATNLLAGEGEQYF. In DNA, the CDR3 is TGTGCCACCAACCTACTAGCGGGAGAAGGAGAGCAGTACTTC.

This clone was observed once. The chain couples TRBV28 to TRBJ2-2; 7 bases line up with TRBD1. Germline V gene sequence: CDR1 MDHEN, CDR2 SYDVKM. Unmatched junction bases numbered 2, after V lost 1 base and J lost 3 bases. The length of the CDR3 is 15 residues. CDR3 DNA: TGTGCCAGCAGTTTATTACAGGGGTACACCGGGGAGCTGTTTTTT. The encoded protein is CASSLLQGYTGELFF.

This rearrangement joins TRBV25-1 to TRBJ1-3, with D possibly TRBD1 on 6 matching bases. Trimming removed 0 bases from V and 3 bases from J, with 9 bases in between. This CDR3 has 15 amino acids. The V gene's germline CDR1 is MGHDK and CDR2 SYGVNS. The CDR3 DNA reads TGTGCCAGCAGTGAATATCGCAGGGGTGGAAACACCATATATTTT. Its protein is CASSEYRRGGNTIYF.

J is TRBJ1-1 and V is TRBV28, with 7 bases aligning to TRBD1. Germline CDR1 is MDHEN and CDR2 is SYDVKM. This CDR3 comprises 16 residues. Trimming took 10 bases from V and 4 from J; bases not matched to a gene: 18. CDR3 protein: CATSPLGGTASTEAFF. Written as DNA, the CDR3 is TGTGCCACATCCCCTTTAGGCGGGACAGCCAGCACTGAAGCTTTCTTT. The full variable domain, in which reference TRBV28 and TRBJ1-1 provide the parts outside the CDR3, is DVKVTQSSRYLVKRTGEKVFLECVQDMDHENMFWYRQDPGLGLRLIYFSYDVKMKEKGDIPEGYSVSREKKERFSLILESASTNQTSMYLCATSPLGGTASTEAFFGQGTRLTVV.

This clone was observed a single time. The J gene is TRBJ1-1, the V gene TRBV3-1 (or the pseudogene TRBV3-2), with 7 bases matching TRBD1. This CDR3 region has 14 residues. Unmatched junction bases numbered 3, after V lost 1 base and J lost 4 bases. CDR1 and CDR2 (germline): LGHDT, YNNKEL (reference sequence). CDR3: CASSQGTGVTEAFF. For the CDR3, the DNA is TGTGCCAGCAGCCAAGGCACAGGGGTCACTGAAGCTTTCTTT.

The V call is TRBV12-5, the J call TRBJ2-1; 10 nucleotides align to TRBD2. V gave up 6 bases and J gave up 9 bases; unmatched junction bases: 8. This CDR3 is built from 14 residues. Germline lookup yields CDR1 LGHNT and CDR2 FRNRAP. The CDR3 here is CASGASGSWGEQFF. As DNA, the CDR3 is TGTGCTAGTGGGGCTAGCGGGAGCTGGGGTGAGCAGTTCTTC. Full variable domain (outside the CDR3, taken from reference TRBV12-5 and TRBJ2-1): DARVTQTPRHKVTEMGQEVTMRCQPILGHNTVFWYRQTMMQGLELLAYFRNRAPLDDSGMPKDRFSAEMPDATLATLKIQPSEPRDSAVYFCASGASGSWGEQFFGPGTRLTVL.

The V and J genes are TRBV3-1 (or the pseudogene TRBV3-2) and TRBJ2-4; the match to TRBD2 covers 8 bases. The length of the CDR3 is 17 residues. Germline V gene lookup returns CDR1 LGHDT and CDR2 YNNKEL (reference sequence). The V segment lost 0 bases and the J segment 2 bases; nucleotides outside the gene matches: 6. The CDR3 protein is CASSQEGTRLTKNIQYF. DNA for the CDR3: TGTGCCAGCAGCCAAGAGGGGACTAGGTTAACCAAAAACATTCAGTACTTC.

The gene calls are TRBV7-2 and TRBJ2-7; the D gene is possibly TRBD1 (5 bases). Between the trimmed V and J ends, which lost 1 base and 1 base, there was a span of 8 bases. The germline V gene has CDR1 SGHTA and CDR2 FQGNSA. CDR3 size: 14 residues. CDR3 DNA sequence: TGTGCCAGCAGCTTAGTACAGGCGTCCTACGAGCAGTACTTC. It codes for CASSLVQASYEQYF.

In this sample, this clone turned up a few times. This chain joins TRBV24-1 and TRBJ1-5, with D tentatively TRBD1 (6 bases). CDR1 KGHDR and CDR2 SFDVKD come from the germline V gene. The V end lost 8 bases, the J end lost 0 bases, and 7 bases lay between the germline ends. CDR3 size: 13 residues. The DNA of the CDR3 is TGTGCCACCAACAGGGTTAGCAATCAGCCCCAGCATTTT. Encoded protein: CATNRVSNQPQHF.

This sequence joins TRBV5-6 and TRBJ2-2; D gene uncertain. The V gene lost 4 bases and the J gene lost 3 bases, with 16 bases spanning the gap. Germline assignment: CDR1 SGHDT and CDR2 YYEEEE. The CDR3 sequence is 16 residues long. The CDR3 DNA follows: TGTGCCAGCAGCCAGGCTCTTTTGGAATACACCGGGGAGCTGTTTTTT. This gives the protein CASSQALLEYTGELFF.

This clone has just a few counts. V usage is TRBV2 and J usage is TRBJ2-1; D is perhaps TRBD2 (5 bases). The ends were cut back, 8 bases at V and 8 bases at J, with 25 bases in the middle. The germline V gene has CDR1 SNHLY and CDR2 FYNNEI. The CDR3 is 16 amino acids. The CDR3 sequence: CASGGVGPWGRHEQFF. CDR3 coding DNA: TGTGCCAGCGGAGGAGTCGGGCCTTGGGGTCGGCATGAGCAGTTCTTC.

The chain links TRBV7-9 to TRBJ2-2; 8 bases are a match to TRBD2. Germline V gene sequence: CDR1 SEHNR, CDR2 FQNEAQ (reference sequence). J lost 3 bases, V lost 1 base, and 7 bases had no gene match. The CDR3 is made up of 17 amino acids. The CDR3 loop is CASSLVPAGVYTGELFF. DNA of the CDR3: TGTGCCAGCAGCTTAGTACCAGCGGGAGTGTACACCGGGGAGCTGTTTTTT.

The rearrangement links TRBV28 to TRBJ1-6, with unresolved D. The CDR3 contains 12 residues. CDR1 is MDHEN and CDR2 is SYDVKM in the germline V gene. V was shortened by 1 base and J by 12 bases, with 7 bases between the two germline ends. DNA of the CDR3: TGTGCCAGCAGTTTATTGGGCCTACCCCTCCACTTT. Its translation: CASSLLGLPLHF. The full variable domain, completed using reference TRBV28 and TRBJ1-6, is DVKVTQSSRYLVKRTGEKVFLECVQDMDHENMFWYRQDPGLGLRLIYFSYDVKMKEKGDIPEGYSVSREKKERFSLILESASTNQTSMYLCASSLLGLPLHFGNGTRLTVT.

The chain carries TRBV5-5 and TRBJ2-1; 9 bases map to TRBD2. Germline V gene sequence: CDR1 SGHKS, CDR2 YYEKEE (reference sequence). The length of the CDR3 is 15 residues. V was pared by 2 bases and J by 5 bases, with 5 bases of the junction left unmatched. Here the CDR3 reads CASSLRASGNNEQFF. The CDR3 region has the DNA TGTGCCAGCAGCTTAAGGGCTAGCGGGAACAATGAGCAGTTCTTC.

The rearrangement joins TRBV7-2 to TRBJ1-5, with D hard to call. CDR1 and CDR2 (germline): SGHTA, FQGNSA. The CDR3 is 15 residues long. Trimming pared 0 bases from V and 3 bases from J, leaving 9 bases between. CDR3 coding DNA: TGTGCCAGCAGCTTAGCGTTGGGCCCCAATCAGCCCCAGCATTTT. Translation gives CASSLALGPNQPQHF. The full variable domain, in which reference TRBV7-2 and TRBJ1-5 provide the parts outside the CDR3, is GAGVSQSPSNKVTEKGKDVELRCDPISGHTALYWYRQSLGQGLEFLIYFQGNSAPDKSGLPSDRFSAERTGGSVSTLTIQRTQQEDSAVYLCASSLALGPNQPQHFGDGTRLSIL.

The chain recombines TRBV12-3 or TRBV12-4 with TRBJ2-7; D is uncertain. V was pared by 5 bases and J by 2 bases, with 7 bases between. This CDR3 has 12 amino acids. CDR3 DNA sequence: TGTGCCAGCAGTCCACTTCCCTACGAGCAGTACTTC. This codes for CASSPLPYEQYF.

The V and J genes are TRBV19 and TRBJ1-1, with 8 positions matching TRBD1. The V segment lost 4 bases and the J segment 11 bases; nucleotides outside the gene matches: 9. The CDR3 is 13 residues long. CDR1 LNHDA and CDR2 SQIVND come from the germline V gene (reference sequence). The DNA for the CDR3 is TGTGCCAGTAGTACCCTCGACAGGGGAGGCGCTTTCTTT. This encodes CASSTLDRGGAFF.

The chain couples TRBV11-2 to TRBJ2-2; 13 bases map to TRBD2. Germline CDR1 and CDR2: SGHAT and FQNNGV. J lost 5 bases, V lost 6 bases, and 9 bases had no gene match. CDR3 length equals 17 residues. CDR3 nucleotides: TGTGCCAGCAGGGGTCTTGGACTAGCGGGAGTTACCGGGGAGCTGTTTTTT. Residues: CASRGLGLAGVTGELFF.

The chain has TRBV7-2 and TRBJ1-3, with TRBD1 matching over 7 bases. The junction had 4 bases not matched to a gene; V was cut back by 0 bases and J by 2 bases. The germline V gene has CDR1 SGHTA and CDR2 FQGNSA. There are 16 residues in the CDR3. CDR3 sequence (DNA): TGTGCCAGCAGCTTAGCGACAGGGCTGACTGGAAACACCATATATTTT. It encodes CASSLATGLTGNTIYF.

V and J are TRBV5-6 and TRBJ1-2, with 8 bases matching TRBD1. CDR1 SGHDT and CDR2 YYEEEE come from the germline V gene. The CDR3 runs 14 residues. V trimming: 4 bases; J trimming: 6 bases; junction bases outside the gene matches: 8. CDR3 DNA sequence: TGTGCCAGCAGCCTGGACAGGGTGGGAAATGGCTACACCTTC. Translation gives CASSLDRVGNGYTF.

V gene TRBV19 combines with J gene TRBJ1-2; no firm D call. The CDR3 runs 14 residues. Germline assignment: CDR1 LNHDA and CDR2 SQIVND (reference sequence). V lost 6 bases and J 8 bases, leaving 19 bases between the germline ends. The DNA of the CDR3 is TGTGCCAGTAGCCCTTTCAGCTGGACTTTCGGCTACACCTTC. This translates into CASSPFSWTFGYTF.

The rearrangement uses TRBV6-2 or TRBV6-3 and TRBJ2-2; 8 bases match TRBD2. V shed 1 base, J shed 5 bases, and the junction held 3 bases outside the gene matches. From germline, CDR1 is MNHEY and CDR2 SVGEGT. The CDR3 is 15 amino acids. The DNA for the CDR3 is TGTGCCAGCAGTTACTGGAGCGGGAGTACCGGGGAGCTGTTTTTT. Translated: CASSYWSGSTGELFF.

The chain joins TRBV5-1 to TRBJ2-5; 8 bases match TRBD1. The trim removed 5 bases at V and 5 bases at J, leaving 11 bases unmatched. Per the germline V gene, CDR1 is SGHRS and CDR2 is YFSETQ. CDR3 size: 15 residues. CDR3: CASRAERQGMETQYF. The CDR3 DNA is TGCGCCAGCAGAGCGGAACGACAGGGGATGGAGACCCAGTACTTC.